Listed below are T cell receptor beta chains from one sample, sequenced in a study of blood T cell repertoires in COVID-19. TCRdb keeps only in-frame clones here, not all; method: immunoSEQ multiplex PCR. The table shows 200,000 or so clones, with approximately 90% occurring only once. Sequenced: peripheral blood. These receptors all come from a man between 60 and 70 years old with COVID-19, enrolled during active disease. CDR3s include the opening cysteine and the closing phenylalanine or tryptophan. The order of the fields is clone size, CDR3 length, J gene, D gene, V gene, CDR3 protein, CDR3 DNA. The D gene is left open where the match is weak. A row's size may be missing; if present it is once, few, many or a size class.

clone_size: NA
cdr3_length: 14
j_call: TRBJ2-7
d_call: TRBD2
v_call: TRBV5-1
cdr3_aa: CASSFASGGYEQYF
cdr3_nt: TGCGCCAGCAGCTTTGCTAGCGGGGGGTACGAGCAGTACTTC

clone_size: NA
cdr3_length: 14
j_call: TRBJ1-6
d_call: NA
v_call: TRBV6-1
cdr3_aa: CASSESGVNSPLHF
cdr3_nt: TGTGCCAGCAGTGAATCCGGTGTAAATTCACCCCTCCACTTT

clone_size: NA
cdr3_length: 18
j_call: TRBJ1-4
d_call: NA
v_call: TRBV6-1
cdr3_aa: CASSEALRTPAGNEKLFF
cdr3_nt: TGTGCCAGCAGTGAAGCGCTTCGAACACCCGCGGGTAATGAAAAACTGTTTTTT

clone_size: NA
cdr3_length: 16
j_call: TRBJ1-6
d_call: NA
v_call: TRBV6-1
cdr3_aa: CASSASTGSYNSPLHF
cdr3_nt: TGTGCCAGCAGTGCCTCGACAGGATCCTATAATTCACCCCTCCACTTT

clone_size: NA
cdr3_length: 16
j_call: TRBJ2-1
d_call: TRBD2
v_call: TRBV19
cdr3_aa: CASSKGSLAGVYEQFF
cdr3_nt: TGTGCCAGTAGTAAAGGTAGTCTAGCGGGAGTCTATGAGCAGTTCTTC

clone_size: few
cdr3_length: 12
j_call: TRBJ2-7
d_call: NA
v_call: TRBV12-3/TRBV12-4
cdr3_aa: CASSSQGYEQYF
cdr3_nt: TGTGCCAGCAGTTCACAGGGATACGAGCAGTACTTC

clone_size: NA
cdr3_length: 21
j_call: TRBJ1-5
d_call: TRBD1
v_call: TRBV3-1/TRBV3-2
cdr3_aa: CASSHQIPGQGALRRGSPQHF
cdr3_nt: TGTGCCAGCAGCCACCAAATTCCGGGACAGGGGGCTCTCCGGCGAGGTTCGCCCCAGCATTTT

clone_size: NA
cdr3_length: 13
j_call: TRBJ2-7
d_call: NA
v_call: TRBV7-2
cdr3_aa: CASSLMVPDEQYF
cdr3_nt: TGTGCCAGCAGCTTAATGGTCCCAGACGAGCAGTACTTC

clone_size: NA
cdr3_length: 15
j_call: TRBJ2-7
d_call: TRBD2
v_call: TRBV5-1
cdr3_aa: CASSPGGSGSYEQYF
cdr3_nt: TGCGCCAGCAGCCCCGGGGGTAGCGGGTCATACGAGCAGTACTTC

clone_size: NA
cdr3_length: 15
j_call: TRBJ2-1
d_call: NA
v_call: TRBV7-3
cdr3_aa: CASSPQRGVYNEQFF
cdr3_nt: TGTGCCAGCAGCCCCCAGAGAGGAGTTTACAATGAGCAGTTCTTC

clone_size: NA
cdr3_length: 16
j_call: TRBJ2-1
d_call: NA
v_call: TRBV7-6
cdr3_aa: CASSLAGGASYNEQFF
cdr3_nt: TGTGCCAGCAGCTTAGCGGGGGGGGCCTCCTACAATGAGCAGTTCTTC

clone_size: NA
cdr3_length: 15
j_call: TRBJ1-3
d_call: TRBD1
v_call: TRBV5-1
cdr3_aa: CASSWGQISGNTIYF
cdr3_nt: TGCGCCAGCAGCTGGGGACAGATCTCTGGAAACACCATATATTTT

clone_size: NA
cdr3_length: 16
j_call: TRBJ2-3
d_call: TRBD1
v_call: TRBV5-1
cdr3_aa: CASSLDGTGGADTQYF
cdr3_nt: TGCGCCAGCAGCTTGGACGGGACAGGGGGCGCGGATACGCAGTATTTT

clone_size: NA
cdr3_length: 18
j_call: TRBJ1-3
d_call: TRBD1
v_call: TRBV5-6
cdr3_aa: CASSLGRTGVLSGNTIYF
cdr3_nt: TGTGCCAGCAGCTTGGGCCGGACAGGGGTCCTCTCTGGAAACACCATATATTTT

clone_size: NA
cdr3_length: 14
j_call: TRBJ1-3
d_call: NA
v_call: TRBV7-9
cdr3_aa: CASSSRGGGNTIYF
cdr3_nt: TGTGCCAGCAGCTCCCGTGGAGGGGGAAACACCATATATTTT

clone_size: NA
cdr3_length: 13
j_call: TRBJ2-1
d_call: NA
v_call: TRBV12-3/TRBV12-4
cdr3_aa: CASSYAGTPEQFF
cdr3_nt: TGTGCCAGCAGTTACGCCGGGACACCCGAGCAGTTCTTC

clone_size: NA
cdr3_length: 15
j_call: TRBJ1-2
d_call: TRBD1
v_call: TRBV19
cdr3_aa: CASSLGTASNYGYTF
cdr3_nt: TGTGCCAGTAGCCTCGGGACAGCTTCTAACTATGGCTACACCTTC

clone_size: NA
cdr3_length: 15
j_call: TRBJ2-5
d_call: NA
v_call: TRBV15
cdr3_aa: CATSRDGTGGETQYF
cdr3_nt: TGTGCCACCAGCAGAGATGGAACGGGTGGGGAGACCCAGTACTTC

clone_size: NA
cdr3_length: 14
j_call: TRBJ1-3
d_call: NA
v_call: TRBV19
cdr3_aa: CASSTSWHGNTIYF
cdr3_nt: TGTGCCAGTAGTACTTCTTGGCATGGAAACACCATATATTTT

clone_size: NA
cdr3_length: 15
j_call: TRBJ2-2
d_call: NA
v_call: TRBV6-5
cdr3_aa: CATCLSRSNTGELFF
cdr3_nt: TGTGCCACCTGTCTCTCTCGGTCAAACACCGGGGAGCTGTTTTTT

clone_size: once
cdr3_length: 17
j_call: TRBJ1-5
d_call: NA
v_call: TRBV28
cdr3_aa: CASSLARTGIGPQPQHF
cdr3_nt: TGTGCCAGCAGTTTGGCCCGAACAGGAATCGGCCCTCAGCCCCAGCATTTT

clone_size: NA
cdr3_length: 15
j_call: TRBJ2-1
d_call: TRBD2
v_call: TRBV5-1
cdr3_aa: CASGYGTRRGNEQFF
cdr3_nt: TGCGCCAGCGGTTATGGGACTAGGAGGGGCAATGAGCAGTTCTTC

clone_size: NA
cdr3_length: 14
j_call: TRBJ1-2
d_call: NA
v_call: TRBV7-9
cdr3_aa: CASSLATSPYGYTF
cdr3_nt: TGTGCCAGCAGCTTAGCCACTTCTCCATATGGCTACACCTTC

clone_size: NA
cdr3_length: 13
j_call: TRBJ2-7
d_call: NA
v_call: TRBV28
cdr3_aa: CASSGQTYYEQYF
cdr3_nt: TGTGCCAGCTCCGGACAGACTTACTACGAGCAGTACTTC

clone_size: NA
cdr3_length: 13
j_call: TRBJ2-3
d_call: NA
v_call: TRBV29-1
cdr3_aa: CSVERQGTDTQYF
cdr3_nt: TGCAGCGTTGAAAGGCAGGGCACAGATACGCAGTATTTT

clone_size: NA
cdr3_length: 18
j_call: TRBJ1-6
d_call: NA
v_call: TRBV19
cdr3_aa: CASSIDPLRGRGGSPLHF
cdr3_nt: TGTGCCAGTAGTATAGATCCCCTCCGTGGCCGCGGCGGTTCACCCCTCCACTTT

clone_size: NA
cdr3_length: 14
j_call: TRBJ1-1
d_call: NA
v_call: TRBV5-4
cdr3_aa: CASSRTVRNTEAFF
cdr3_nt: TGTGCCAGCAGCCGGACAGTGCGGAACACTGAAGCTTTCTTT

clone_size: NA
cdr3_length: 18
j_call: TRBJ2-3
d_call: TRBD2
v_call: TRBV20-1
cdr3_aa: CSASPLGGGLRAPDTQYF
cdr3_nt: TGCAGTGCTAGTCCCCTCGGGGGGGGGCTCAGAGCACCAGATACGCAGTATTTT

clone_size: NA
cdr3_length: 15
j_call: TRBJ2-2
d_call: TRBD1
v_call: TRBV5-1
cdr3_aa: CASSVDRANTGELFF
cdr3_nt: TGCGCCAGCAGCGTGGACAGGGCGAACACCGGGGAGCTGTTTTTT

clone_size: NA
cdr3_length: 17
j_call: TRBJ1-4
d_call: NA
v_call: TRBV15
cdr3_aa: CATSSGQTLATNEKLFF
cdr3_nt: TGTGCCACCAGCAGTGGTCAGACTCTTGCAACTAATGAAAAACTGTTTTTT

clone_size: NA
cdr3_length: 14
j_call: TRBJ1-2
d_call: TRBD1
v_call: TRBV19
cdr3_aa: CASSTQGVNYGYTF
cdr3_nt: TGTGCCAGTAGTACGCAGGGGGTTAACTATGGCTACACCTTC

clone_size: NA
cdr3_length: 18
j_call: TRBJ2-7
d_call: NA
v_call: TRBV7-9
cdr3_aa: CASSPGTQGRGPSYEQYF
cdr3_nt: TGTGCCAGCAGCCCCGGGACCCAGGGGAGGGGACCCTCCTACGAGCAGTACTTC

clone_size: NA
cdr3_length: 14
j_call: TRBJ1-1
d_call: NA
v_call: TRBV6-5
cdr3_aa: CASSYWGGGTEAFF
cdr3_nt: TGTGCCAGCAGTTACTGGGGAGGTGGCACTGAAGCTTTCTTT

clone_size: NA
cdr3_length: 16
j_call: TRBJ1-1
d_call: TRBD1
v_call: TRBV3-1/TRBV3-2
cdr3_aa: CASSQFGTGTNTEAFF
cdr3_nt: TGTGCCAGCAGCCAATTCGGGACAGGGACGAACACTGAAGCTTTCTTT

clone_size: once
cdr3_length: 13
j_call: TRBJ2-7
d_call: TRBD2
v_call: TRBV7-9
cdr3_aa: CASRGTSGYEQYF
cdr3_nt: TGTGCCAGCAGAGGGACTAGCGGGTACGAGCAGTACTTC

clone_size: NA
cdr3_length: 16
j_call: TRBJ2-1
d_call: TRBD2
v_call: TRBV4-1
cdr3_aa: CASSRAGTSVYNEQFF
cdr3_nt: TGCGCCAGCAGCCGAGCCGGGACTAGCGTTTACAATGAGCAGTTCTTC

clone_size: NA
cdr3_length: 17
j_call: TRBJ1-2
d_call: TRBD1
v_call: TRBV20-1
cdr3_aa: CSASGGGQGATNYGYTF
cdr3_nt: TGCAGTGCTAGTGGGGGCGGACAGGGGGCAACTAACTATGGCTACACCTTC

clone_size: NA
cdr3_length: 15
j_call: TRBJ1-2
d_call: TRBD1
v_call: TRBV7-9
cdr3_aa: CASSPTVTGNYGYTF
cdr3_nt: TGTGCCAGCAGCCCTACCGTGACAGGGAACTATGGCTACACCTTC

clone_size: NA
cdr3_length: 17
j_call: TRBJ2-1
d_call: NA
v_call: TRBV28
cdr3_aa: CASRPPLGLGSYNEQFF
cdr3_nt: TGTGCCAGCAGACCTCCACTAGGCCTCGGCTCCTACAATGAGCAGTTCTTC

clone_size: NA
cdr3_length: 14
j_call: TRBJ2-3
d_call: TRBD1
v_call: TRBV15
cdr3_aa: CATQGQMIADTQYF
cdr3_nt: TGTGCCACCCAGGGACAGATGATAGCAGATACGCAGTATTTT

clone_size: NA
cdr3_length: 15
j_call: TRBJ2-5
d_call: TRBD1
v_call: TRBV10-3
cdr3_aa: CAITDGQGPQETQYF
cdr3_nt: TGTGCCATCACCGACGGACAGGGGCCTCAAGAGACCCAGTACTTC